What follows is one T cell receptor (beta chain) and its context. The antigen it recognizes is unknown. Per-base quality was not reported, and no clone a single base away is much larger than it. The treatment or condition label for this specimen denotes: allogeneic hematopoietic cell transplantation with graft depleted of TCRalphabeta T cells and CD19 B cells. TCRalphabeta/CD19-depleted allogeneic hematopoietic cell grafts were given to the transplant recipients, all of whom were children. V is clipped by 0 bases and J by 8 bases, and the sequence between their germline boundaries is 10 bases long. The CDR3 spans 14 residues, from the cysteine through the phenylalanine. Left in the record is the CDR3 DNA by itself, 42 bases read in frame from the first base. CDR1 LNHNV and CDR2 YYDKDF were looked up in the germline V gene (reference sequence). The data are from a study of T-cell reconstitution after alpha-beta-depleted transplantation in children (dated by TCRdb to about 2016). About the study as a whole: T-cell immune reconstitution after TCRalphabeta/CD19-depleted allogeneic hematopoietic cell transplantation in children was quantitatively tracked in the study by means of TCR repertoire profiling.

Here is what the overall study found, with its caveats: In some patients, high TCRbeta diversity at day 60 was attributed to recipient T cells and intrathymic progenitors that had survived conditioning. Over the following months the frequencies of hyperexpanded clones went down, and after one year T-cell counts and TCRbeta diversity were mostly credited to newly produced T cells. About two months after transplant, the apparently early recovery of alphabetaT-cell counts reportedly depended on just several hundred clones that had expanded rapidly and came from non-depleted graft cells.

Library construction relied on PCR. Sequenced on an Illumina HiSeq 2500. TCR libraries were prepared with molecular barcoding, using unique molecular identifiers to normalize TCRbeta repertoire quantification. The public reads were reprocessed in TCRdb via fastp at Q25 and MiXCR, keeping in-frame beta chains. Records with the same CDR3 protein are collapsed into one entry carrying the most frequent genes and DNA. Counted in this sample were 250,000 to 400,000 distinct CDR3 sequences; 23% of them appeared once. The top ten clones comprise approximately 11% of the sample. The chain is encoded by TRBV15 joined to TRBJ2-2, with the D segment identity uncertain. This TCR came from a male patient under 18 who had a stem cell transplant for acute lymphoblastic leukemia, so the T cells may come from the graft donor. The source material was PBMCs, mostly from graft donor cells, sampled 180 days after TCRalphabeta/CD19-depleted stem cell transplant. CDR3 protein: CATSRDIPGGELFF. The sequenced DNA: TGTGCCACCAGCAGAGATATCCCTGGTGGGGAGCTGTTTTTT.